This T cell receptor beta chain stems from a study of T cell responses to AZD1222 COVID-19 vaccine. Clones were sequenced by immunoSEQ multiplex PCR, and TCRdb holds only the in-frame ones, with some missing. The table records about 100,000 clones, roughly 89% of them present only once. The CDR3 is 15 residues long. Per the germline V gene, CDR1 is KGHSY and CDR2 is FQNENV. The trim removed 2 bases at V and 10 bases at J, leaving 7 bases unmatched. V gene TRBV16 combines with J gene TRBJ1-4; 10 bases line up with TRBD1. The TCR originated in an adult in good health. Sequenced material: peripheral blood, taken on day 0 of AZD1222 vaccination. The CDR3 sequence is CASSQPDRGDRKLFF. CDR3 sequence (DNA): TGTGCCAGCAGCCAACCGGACAGGGGGGATCGAAAACTGTTTTTT.